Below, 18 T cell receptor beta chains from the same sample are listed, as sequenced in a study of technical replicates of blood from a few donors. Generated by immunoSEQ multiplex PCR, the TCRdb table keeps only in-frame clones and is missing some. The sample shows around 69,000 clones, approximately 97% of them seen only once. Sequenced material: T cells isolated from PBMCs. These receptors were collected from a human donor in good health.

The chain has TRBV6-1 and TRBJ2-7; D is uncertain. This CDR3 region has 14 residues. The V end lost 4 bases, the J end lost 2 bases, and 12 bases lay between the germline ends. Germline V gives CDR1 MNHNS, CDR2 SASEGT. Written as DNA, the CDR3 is TGTGCCAGCAGTGGCCCGCCTAACCCCTACGAGCAGTACTTC. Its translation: CASSGPPNPYEQYF.

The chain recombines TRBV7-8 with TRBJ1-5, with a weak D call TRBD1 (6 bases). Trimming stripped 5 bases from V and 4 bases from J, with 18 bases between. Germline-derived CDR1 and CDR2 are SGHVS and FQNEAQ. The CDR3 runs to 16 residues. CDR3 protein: CASSKTLTGGNQPQHF. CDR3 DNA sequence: TGTGCCAGCAGCAAAACTCTGACAGGAGGTAATCAGCCCCAGCATTTT.

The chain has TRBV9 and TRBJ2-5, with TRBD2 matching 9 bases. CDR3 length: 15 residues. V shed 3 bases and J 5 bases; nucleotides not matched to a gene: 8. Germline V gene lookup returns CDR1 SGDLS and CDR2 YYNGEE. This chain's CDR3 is CASSDAGGPGETQYF. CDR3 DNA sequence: TGTGCCAGCAGCGACGCGGGGGGGCCGGGGGAGACCCAGTACTTC.

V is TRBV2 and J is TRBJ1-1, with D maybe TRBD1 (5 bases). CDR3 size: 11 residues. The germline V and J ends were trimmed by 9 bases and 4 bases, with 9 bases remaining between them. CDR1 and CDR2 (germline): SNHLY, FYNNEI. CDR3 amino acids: CARAGGTEAFF. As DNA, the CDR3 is TGTGCCAGGGCGGGGGGCACTGAAGCTTTCTTT.

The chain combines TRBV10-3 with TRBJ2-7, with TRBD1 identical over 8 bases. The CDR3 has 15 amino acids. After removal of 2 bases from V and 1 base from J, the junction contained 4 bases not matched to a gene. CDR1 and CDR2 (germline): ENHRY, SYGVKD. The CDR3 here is CAISEQGAKSYEQYF. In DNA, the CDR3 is TGTGCCATCAGTGAGCAGGGGGCGAAGTCCTACGAGCAGTACTTC.

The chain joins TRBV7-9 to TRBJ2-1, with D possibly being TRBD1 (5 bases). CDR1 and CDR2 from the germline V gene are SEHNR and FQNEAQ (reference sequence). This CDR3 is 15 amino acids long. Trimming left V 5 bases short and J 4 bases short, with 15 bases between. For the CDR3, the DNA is TGTGCCAGCAGCACAGGACGGCGAAAATACAATGAGCAGTTCTTC. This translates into CASSTGRRKYNEQFF.

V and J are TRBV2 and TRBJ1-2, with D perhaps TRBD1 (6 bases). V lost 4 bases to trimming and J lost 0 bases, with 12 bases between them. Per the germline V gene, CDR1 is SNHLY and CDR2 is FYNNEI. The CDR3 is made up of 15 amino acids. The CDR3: CASSASTGTNYGYTF. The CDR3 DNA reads TGTGCCAGCAGTGCCTCGACAGGAACTAACTATGGCTACACCTTC.

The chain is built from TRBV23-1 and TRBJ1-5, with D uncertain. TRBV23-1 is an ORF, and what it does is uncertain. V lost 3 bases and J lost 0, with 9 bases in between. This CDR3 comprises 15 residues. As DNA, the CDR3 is TGCGCCAGCAGTCACTTCCGGTATAGCAATCAGCCCCAGCATTTT. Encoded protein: CASSHFRYSNQPQHF.

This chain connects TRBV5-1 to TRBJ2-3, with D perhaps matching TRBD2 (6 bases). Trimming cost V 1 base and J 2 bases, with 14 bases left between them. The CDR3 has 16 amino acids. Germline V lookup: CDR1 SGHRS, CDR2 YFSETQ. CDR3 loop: CASSLPAGGDTDTQYF. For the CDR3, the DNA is TGCGCCAGCAGCTTGCCGGCCGGGGGAGACACAGATACGCAGTATTTT.

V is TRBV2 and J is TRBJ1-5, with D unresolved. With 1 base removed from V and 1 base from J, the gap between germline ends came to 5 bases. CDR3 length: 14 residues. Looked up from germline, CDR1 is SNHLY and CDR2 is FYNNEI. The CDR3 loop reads CASSEGTSNQPQHF. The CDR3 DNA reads TGTGCCAGCAGTGAAGGCACAAGCAATCAGCCCCAGCATTTT.

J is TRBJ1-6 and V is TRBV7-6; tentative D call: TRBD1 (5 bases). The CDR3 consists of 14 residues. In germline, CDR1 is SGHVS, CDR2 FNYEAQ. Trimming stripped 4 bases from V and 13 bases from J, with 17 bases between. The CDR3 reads CASSSGGQGMPLHF. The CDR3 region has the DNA TGTGCCAGCAGCTCCGGTGGGCAGGGTATGCCCCTCCACTTT.

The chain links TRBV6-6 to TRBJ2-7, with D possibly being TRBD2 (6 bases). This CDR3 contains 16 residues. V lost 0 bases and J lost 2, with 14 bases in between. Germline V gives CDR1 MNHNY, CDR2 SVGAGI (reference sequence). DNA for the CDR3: TGTGCCAGCAGTTACTCCTTTGCGGGAACCACCTACGAGCAGTACTTC. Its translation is CASSYSFAGTTYEQYF.

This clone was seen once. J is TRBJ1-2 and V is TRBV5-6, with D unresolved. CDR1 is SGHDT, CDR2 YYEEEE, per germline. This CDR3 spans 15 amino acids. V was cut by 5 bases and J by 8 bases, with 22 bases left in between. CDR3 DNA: TGTGCCAGCAGTGTGCGGTTTGCGGAGTCGGGAGGCTACACCTTC. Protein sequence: CASSVRFAESGGYTF.

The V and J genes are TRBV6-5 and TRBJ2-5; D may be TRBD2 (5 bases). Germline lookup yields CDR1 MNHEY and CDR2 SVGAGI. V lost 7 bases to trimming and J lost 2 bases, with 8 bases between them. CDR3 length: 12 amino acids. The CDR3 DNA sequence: TGTGCCAGCACTACGGGACAAGAGACCCAGTACTTC. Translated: CASTTGQETQYF.

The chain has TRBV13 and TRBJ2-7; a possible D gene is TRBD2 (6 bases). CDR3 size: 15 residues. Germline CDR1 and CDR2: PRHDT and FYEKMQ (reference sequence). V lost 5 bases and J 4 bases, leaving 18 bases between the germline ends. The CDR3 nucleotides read TGTGCCAGCAGCCATGTCGGAGGGGCTATGTACGAGCAGTACTTC. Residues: CASSHVGGAMYEQYF. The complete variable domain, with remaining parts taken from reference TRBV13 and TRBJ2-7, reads AAGVIQSPRHLIKEKRETATLKCYPIPRHDTVYWYQQGPGQDPQFLISFYEKMQSDKGSIPDRFSAQQFSDYHSELNMSSLELGDSALYFCASSHVGGAMYEQYFGPGTRLTVT.

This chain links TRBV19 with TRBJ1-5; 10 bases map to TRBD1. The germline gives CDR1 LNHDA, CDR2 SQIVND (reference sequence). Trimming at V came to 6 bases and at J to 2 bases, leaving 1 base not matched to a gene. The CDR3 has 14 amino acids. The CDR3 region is CASSGTGGNQPQHF. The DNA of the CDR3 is TGTGCCAGTAGCGGGACAGGGGGCAATCAGCCCCAGCATTTT. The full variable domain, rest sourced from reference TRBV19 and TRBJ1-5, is DGGITQSPKYLFRKEGQNVTLSCEQNLNHDAMYWYRQDPGQGLRLIYYSQIVNDFQKGDIAEGYSVSREKKESFPLTVTSAQKNPTAFYLCASSGTGGNQPQHFGDGTRLSIL.

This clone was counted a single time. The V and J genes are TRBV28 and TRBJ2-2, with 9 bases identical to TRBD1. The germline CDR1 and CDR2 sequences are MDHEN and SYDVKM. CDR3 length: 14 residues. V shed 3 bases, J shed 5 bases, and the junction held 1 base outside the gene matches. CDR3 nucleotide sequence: TGTGCCAGCAGTTTGGGACAGGGAACCGGGGAGCTGTTTTTT. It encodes CASSLGQGTGELFF.

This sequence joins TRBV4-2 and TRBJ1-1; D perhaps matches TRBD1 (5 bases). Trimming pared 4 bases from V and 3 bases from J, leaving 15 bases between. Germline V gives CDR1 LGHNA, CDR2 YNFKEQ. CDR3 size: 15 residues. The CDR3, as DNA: TGTGCCAGCAGCCCCCGACGGGGGGGGGACACTGAAGCTTTCTTT. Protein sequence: CASSPRRGGDTEAFF.